This T cell receptor beta chain came from a study of early T cells in non-severe SARS-CoV-2 infection. Study summary: Investigators sequenced bulk RNA drawn from unsorted whole blood, and chains remained unpaired.

Researchers tagged individual cDNA molecules with unique molecular identifiers. TCRdb re-called the 5' RACE reads with MiXCR, one entry per CDR3 protein. The sample includes over 70,000 distinct CDR3 sequences, approximately 15% of them seen just once. A remark on this clonotype: Its antigen remains unidentified. It may be a read error: a sequence one base away is much more abundant.

The study's findings and limits: Matching with VDJdb favored anti-spike CD8 responses (missing private and CD4 specificities).

This clonotype originated in an adult who was a healthcare worker with PCR-confirmed SARS-CoV-2 infection or an uninfected control (not recorded which). Sequencing was carried out using whole blood.

The DNA of the CDR3 is TGTGTCAGCAGCCCTACTCTCACAGGGCACGAGCAGTACTTC. Amino acid sequence: CVSSPTLTGHEQYF. J is TRBJ2-7 and V is TRBV7-9; D may be TRBD1 (6 bases). Germline CDR1 reads SEHNR; CDR2 reads FQNEAQ (reference sequence). This CDR3 is built from 14 residues.